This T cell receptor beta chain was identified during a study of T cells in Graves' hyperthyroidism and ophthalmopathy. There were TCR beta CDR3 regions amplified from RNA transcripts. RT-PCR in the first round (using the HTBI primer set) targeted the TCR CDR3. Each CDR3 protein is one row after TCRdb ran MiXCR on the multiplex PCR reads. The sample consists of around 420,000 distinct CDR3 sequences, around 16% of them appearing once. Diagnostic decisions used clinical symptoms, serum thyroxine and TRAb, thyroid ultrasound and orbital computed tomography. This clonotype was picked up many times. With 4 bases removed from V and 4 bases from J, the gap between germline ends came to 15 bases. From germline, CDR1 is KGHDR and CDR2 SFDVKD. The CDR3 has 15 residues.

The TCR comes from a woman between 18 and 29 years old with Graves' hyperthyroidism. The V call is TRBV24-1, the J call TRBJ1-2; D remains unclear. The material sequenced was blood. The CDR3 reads CATSDPRSHSYGYTF. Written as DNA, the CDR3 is TGTGCCACCAGTGACCCGCGCAGCCATTCCTATGGCTACACCTTC.